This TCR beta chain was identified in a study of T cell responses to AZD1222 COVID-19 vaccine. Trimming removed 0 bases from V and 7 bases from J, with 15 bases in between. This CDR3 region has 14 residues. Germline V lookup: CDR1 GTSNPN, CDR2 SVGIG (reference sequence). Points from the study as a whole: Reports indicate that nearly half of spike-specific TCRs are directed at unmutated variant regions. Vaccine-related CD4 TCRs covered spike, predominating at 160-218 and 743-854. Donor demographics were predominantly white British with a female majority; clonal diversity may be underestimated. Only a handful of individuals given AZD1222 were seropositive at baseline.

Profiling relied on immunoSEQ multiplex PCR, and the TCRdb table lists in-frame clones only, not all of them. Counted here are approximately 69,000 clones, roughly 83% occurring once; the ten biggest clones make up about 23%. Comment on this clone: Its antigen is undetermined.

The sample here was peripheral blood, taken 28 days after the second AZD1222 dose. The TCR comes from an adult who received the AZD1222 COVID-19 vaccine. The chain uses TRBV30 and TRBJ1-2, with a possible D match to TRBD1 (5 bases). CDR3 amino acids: CAWSVGRGLGGYTF. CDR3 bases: TGTGCCTGGAGTGTCGGGAGGGGACTAGGTGGCTACACCTTC.